This is a list of T cell receptor beta chains from one sample in a study of T-cell memory formation after mild COVID-19. TCRdb re-derived calls from the 5' RACE reads in MiXCR, one entry per CDR3 protein. This sample has under 550,000 distinct CDR3 sequences, with 18% found just once. The material sequenced was PBMCs or a T cell subset sorted from them (not recorded which). These receptors were obtained from a man in his late teens or twenties who had mild COVID-19 (a few samples of this study predate the infection). Cell type and time point are not known. The CDR3 runs from the conserved cysteine through the conserved F or W. The D gene is left open where the match is weak. Not every row has a clone size; where given, it reads once, few, many or a size class.

cdr3_aa: CASSPHLGLAANTGELFF
cdr3_nt: TGTGCCAGCAGTCCCCACCTCGGACTAGCGGCGAACACCGGGGAGCTGTTTTTT
clone_size: .
d_call: TRBD2
j_call: TRBJ2-2
v_call: TRBV12-3/TRBV12-4

cdr3_aa: CAWSTPGQRYNEQFF
cdr3_nt: TGTGCCTGGAGTACGCCGGGACAGCGTTACAATGAGCAGTTCTTC
clone_size: few
d_call: TRBD1
j_call: TRBJ2-1
v_call: TRBV30

cdr3_aa: CASSYVAGDYGYTF
cdr3_nt: TGTGCCAGCAGTTACGTCGCCGGGGACTATGGCTACACCTTC
clone_size: few
d_call: .
j_call: TRBJ1-2
v_call: TRBV6-5

cdr3_aa: CASSLAPGPNQPQHF
cdr3_nt: TGTGCCAGCAGCTTAGCCCCGGGACCTAATCAGCCCCAGCATTTT
clone_size: few
d_call: .
j_call: TRBJ1-5
v_call: TRBV7-9

cdr3_aa: CASSPPGAGSGTDTQYF
cdr3_nt: TGTGCCAGCTCACCACCGGGTGCAGGATCGGGCACAGATACGCAGTATTTT
clone_size: many
d_call: .
j_call: TRBJ2-3
v_call: TRBV18

cdr3_aa: CASSTGTLQHF
cdr3_nt: TGTGCCAGCAGCACCGGGACGCTCCAGCATTTT
clone_size: .
d_call: .
j_call: TRBJ1-5
v_call: TRBV7-9

cdr3_aa: CSATPVTSGGTNEQFF
cdr3_nt: TGCAGTGCCACCCCCGTTACTAGCGGGGGGACAAATGAGCAGTTCTTC
clone_size: few
d_call: TRBD2
j_call: TRBJ2-1
v_call: TRBV20-1

cdr3_aa: CASSQEWEGYLTEAFF
cdr3_nt: TGTGCCAGCAGCCAAGAATGGGAAGGGTATTTAACTGAAGCTTTCTTT
clone_size: few
d_call: .
j_call: TRBJ1-1
v_call: TRBV3-1

cdr3_aa: CASQRQGVTDTQYF
cdr3_nt: TGTGCCAGCCAGAGACAGGGAGTCACAGATACGCAGTATTTT
clone_size: .
d_call: TRBD1
j_call: TRBJ2-3
v_call: TRBV12-3/TRBV12-4

cdr3_aa: CASSLAGGLGQPQHF
cdr3_nt: TGCGCCAGCAGCTTGGCAGGGGGTTTGGGTCAGCCCCAGCATTTT
clone_size: .
d_call: TRBD1
j_call: TRBJ1-5
v_call: TRBV5-1

cdr3_aa: CASSQWTREKLFF
cdr3_nt: TGTGCCAGCAGCCAATGGACAAGGGAAAAACTGTTTTTT
clone_size: many
d_call: .
j_call: TRBJ1-4
v_call: TRBV7-9

cdr3_aa: CASSLFGQGPYEQYF
cdr3_nt: TGTGCCAGCAGCTTATTCGGTCAGGGTCCTTACGAGCAGTACTTC
clone_size: .
d_call: .
j_call: TRBJ2-7
v_call: TRBV7-9

cdr3_aa: CASSLGDNQPQHF
cdr3_nt: TGTGCCAGCAGCCTCGGGGATAACCAGCCCCAGCATTTT
clone_size: .
d_call: .
j_call: TRBJ1-5
v_call: TRBV7-3

cdr3_aa: CASSLAINYGYTF
cdr3_nt: TGCGCCAGCAGCTTGGCCATTAACTATGGCTACACCTTC
clone_size: .
d_call: .
j_call: TRBJ1-2
v_call: TRBV5-1

cdr3_aa: CASSQPVSKFRNEQFF
cdr3_nt: TGCGCCAGCAGCCAGCCTGTAAGCAAGTTTCGGAATGAGCAGTTCTTC
clone_size: once
d_call: .
j_call: TRBJ2-1
v_call: TRBV4-1

cdr3_aa: CSAHEGPGGPQHF
cdr3_nt: TGCAGTGCCCATGAGGGGCCCGGAGGGCCCCAGCATTTT
clone_size: many
d_call: .
j_call: TRBJ1-5
v_call: TRBV20-1

cdr3_aa: CSVEPSSGNTIYF
cdr3_nt: TGCAGCGTTGAGCCGAGCTCTGGAAACACCATATATTTT
clone_size: .
d_call: .
j_call: TRBJ1-3
v_call: TRBV29-1

cdr3_aa: CASSTDEQFF
cdr3_nt: TGTGCCAGTAGTACCGATGAGCAGTTCTTC
clone_size: .
d_call: .
j_call: TRBJ2-1
v_call: TRBV19

cdr3_aa: CASSLGLGGAGNTQYF
cdr3_nt: TGTGCCAGCAGCTTAGGATTGGGGGGGGCCGGGAATACGCAGTATTTT
clone_size: few
d_call: .
j_call: TRBJ2-3
v_call: TRBV5-6

cdr3_aa: CSARTPDRLGKLFF
cdr3_nt: TGCAGTGCTAGAACCCCCGACCGTTTAGGAAAACTGTTTTTT
clone_size: .
d_call: .
j_call: TRBJ1-4
v_call: TRBV20-1

cdr3_aa: CASTPGRGTGELFF
cdr3_nt: TGTGCCAGCACCCCCGGGCGCGGCACCGGGGAGCTGTTTTTT
clone_size: many
d_call: .
j_call: TRBJ2-2
v_call: TRBV2

cdr3_aa: CASNQNNSPLHF
cdr3_nt: TGTGCCAGCAACCAGAACAATTCACCCCTCCACTTT
clone_size: many
d_call: .
j_call: TRBJ1-6
v_call: TRBV9

cdr3_aa: CSARDWITYEQYF
cdr3_nt: TGCAGTGCTAGAGATTGGATAACCTACGAGCAGTACTTC
clone_size: few
d_call: .
j_call: TRBJ2-7
v_call: TRBV20-1

cdr3_aa: CASSLDLAPQTQYF
cdr3_nt: TGCGCCAGCAGCTTGGATCTAGCGCCGCAGACCCAGTACTTC
clone_size: .
d_call: .
j_call: TRBJ2-5
v_call: TRBV5-1

cdr3_aa: CASSLDRDKGAFF
cdr3_nt: TGTGCCAGCAGCTTGGACCGGGATAAGGGAGCTTTCTTT
clone_size: .
d_call: .
j_call: TRBJ1-1
v_call: TRBV7-3

cdr3_aa: CASSYGQGASWGIQYF
cdr3_nt: TGTGCCAGCAGCTACGGACAGGGGGCTTCCTGGGGCATTCAGTACTTC
clone_size: few
d_call: TRBD1
j_call: TRBJ2-4
v_call: TRBV11-1

cdr3_aa: CASSYWPENTGELFF
cdr3_nt: TGTGCCAGCAGTTACTGGCCAGAGAACACCGGGGAGCTGTTTTTT
clone_size: few
d_call: .
j_call: TRBJ2-2
v_call: TRBV6-6

cdr3_aa: CASSPTGERDYGYTF
cdr3_nt: TGTGCCAGTAGTCCGACAGGGGAAAGGGACTATGGCTACACCTTC
clone_size: .
d_call: TRBD1
j_call: TRBJ1-2
v_call: TRBV19

cdr3_aa: CASSLAIDQPQHF
cdr3_nt: TGTGCCAGCAGCTTAGCTATTGATCAGCCCCAGCATTTT
clone_size: many
d_call: .
j_call: TRBJ1-5
v_call: TRBV7-8

cdr3_aa: CASSRLAGFTGELFF
cdr3_nt: TGCGCCAGCAGCCGACTAGCGGGGTTCACCGGGGAGCTGTTTTTT
clone_size: .
d_call: TRBD2
j_call: TRBJ2-2
v_call: TRBV5-1

cdr3_aa: CASRSKTGQGHQPQHF
cdr3_nt: TGTGCCAGTAGATCAAAGACGGGACAGGGTCATCAGCCCCAGCATTTT
clone_size: .
d_call: TRBD1
j_call: TRBJ1-5
v_call: TRBV19

cdr3_aa: CATSRDPGGGIPYEQYF
cdr3_nt: TGTGCCACCAGCAGAGATCCTGGGGGGGGGATCCCCTACGAGCAGTACTTC
clone_size: .
d_call: TRBD2
j_call: TRBJ2-7
v_call: TRBV15

cdr3_aa: CASSPILGAGGTDTQYF
cdr3_nt: TGTGCCAGCAGCCCGATTTTAGGAGCGGGGGGCACAGATACGCAGTATTTT
clone_size: many
d_call: TRBD2
j_call: TRBJ2-3
v_call: TRBV7-9

cdr3_aa: CSAPKGADSNQPQHF
cdr3_nt: TGCAGTGCGCCGAAGGGGGCAGATAGCAATCAGCCCCAGCATTTT
clone_size: .
d_call: TRBD1
j_call: TRBJ1-5
v_call: TRBV20-1

cdr3_aa: CASSLRMGFGGELFF
cdr3_nt: TGTGCCAGCAGCTTACGTATGGGGTTTGGCGGGGAGCTGTTTTTT
clone_size: .
d_call: .
j_call: TRBJ2-2
v_call: TRBV11-1

cdr3_aa: CASSQDPGPPYEQYF
cdr3_nt: TGCGCCAGCAGCCAAGACCCCGGACCTCCCTACGAGCAGTACTTC
clone_size: few
d_call: .
j_call: TRBJ2-7
v_call: TRBV4-3

cdr3_aa: CASSSRTGGAEQYF
cdr3_nt: TGTGCCAGCAGCTCCCGGACAGGGGGAGCCGAGCAGTACTTC
clone_size: few
d_call: TRBD1
j_call: TRBJ2-7
v_call: TRBV7-9

cdr3_aa: CASRFRRVQSLEETQYF
cdr3_nt: TGTGCCAGCCGGTTTCGTCGTGTCCAGAGTTTGGAAGAGACCCAGTACTTC
clone_size: few
d_call: .
j_call: TRBJ2-5
v_call: TRBV6-1

cdr3_aa: CASSLDGANNSPLHF
cdr3_nt: TGCGCCAGCAGCTTGGATGGTGCGAATAATTCACCCCTCCACTTT
clone_size: .
d_call: .
j_call: TRBJ1-6
v_call: TRBV5-1